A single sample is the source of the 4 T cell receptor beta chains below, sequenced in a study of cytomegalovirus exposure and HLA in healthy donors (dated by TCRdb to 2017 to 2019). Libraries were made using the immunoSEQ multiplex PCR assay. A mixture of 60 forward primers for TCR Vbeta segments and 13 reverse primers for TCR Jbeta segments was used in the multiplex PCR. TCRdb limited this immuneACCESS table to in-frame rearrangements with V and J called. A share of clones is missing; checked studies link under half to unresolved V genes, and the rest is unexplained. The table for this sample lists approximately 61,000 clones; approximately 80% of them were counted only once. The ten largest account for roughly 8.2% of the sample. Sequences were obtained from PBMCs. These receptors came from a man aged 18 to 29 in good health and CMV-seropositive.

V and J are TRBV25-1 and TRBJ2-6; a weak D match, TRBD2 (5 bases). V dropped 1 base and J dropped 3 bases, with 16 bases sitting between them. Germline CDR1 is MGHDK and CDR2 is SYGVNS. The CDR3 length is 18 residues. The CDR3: CASSESARGISGANVLTF. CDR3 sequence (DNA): TGTGCCAGCAGTGAATCCGCCCGGGGTATAAGTGGGGCCAACGTCCTGACTTTC.

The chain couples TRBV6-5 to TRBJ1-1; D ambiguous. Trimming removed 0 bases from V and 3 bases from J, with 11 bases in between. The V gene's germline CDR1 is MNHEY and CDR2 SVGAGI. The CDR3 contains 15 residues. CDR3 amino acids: CASSYSSQYDTEAFF. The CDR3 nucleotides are TGTGCCAGCAGTTACTCGTCACAGTACGACACTGAAGCTTTCTTT.

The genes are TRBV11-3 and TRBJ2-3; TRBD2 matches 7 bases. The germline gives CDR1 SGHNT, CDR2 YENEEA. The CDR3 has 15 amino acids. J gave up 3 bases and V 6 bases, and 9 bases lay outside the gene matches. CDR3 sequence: CASSIGRGITDTQYF. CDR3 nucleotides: TGTGCCAGCAGTATTGGGCGGGGGATTACAGATACGCAGTATTTT.

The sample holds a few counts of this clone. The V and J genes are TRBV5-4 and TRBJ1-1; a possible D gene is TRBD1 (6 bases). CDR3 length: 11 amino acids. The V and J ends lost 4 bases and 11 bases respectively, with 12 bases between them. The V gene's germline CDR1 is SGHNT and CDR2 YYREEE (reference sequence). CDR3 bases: TGTGCCAGCAGCAATTCAGGGGAGGCTTTCTTT. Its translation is CASSNSGEAFF.